This TCR beta chain was captured in a study of CD8 T cells in Susac syndrome. Study-wide points: The number of Susac-specific public clones found was sixteen in total CD8+ repertoires and several in CD8+ TEMRA repertoires.

An amount of RNA that ranged from roughly 0.5 to 1 ug was reverse transcribed with random hexamers. With immunoSEQ multiplex PCR, TCR beta CDR3 was amplified across 54 Vbeta and 13 Jbeta. TCRdb re-called the immunoSEQ multiplex PCR reads through MiXCR, storing one row per CDR3 protein. The top ten clones hold 0.35% to 0.55% of a sample with around 80,000 distinct CDR3 sequences, approximately 94% of them seen once. In regard to this clonotype: No antigen is known for it.

The receptor was isolated from a human donor with Susac syndrome. The sequenced sample consisted of CD8+ T cells from PBMCs.

In nucleotides, the CDR3 is TGTGCCAGCAGTTTGGTGGAGGAAGCGATATCCTACAATGAGCAGTTCTTC. As protein: CASSLVEEAISYNEQFF. The rearrangement uses TRBV28 and TRBJ2-1; TRBD2 might be the D (5 bases). Germline loops: CDR1 MDHEN, CDR2 SYDVKM. Between the trimmed V and J ends, which lost 3 bases and 1 base, there was a span of 16 bases. The CDR3 runs to 17 residues.